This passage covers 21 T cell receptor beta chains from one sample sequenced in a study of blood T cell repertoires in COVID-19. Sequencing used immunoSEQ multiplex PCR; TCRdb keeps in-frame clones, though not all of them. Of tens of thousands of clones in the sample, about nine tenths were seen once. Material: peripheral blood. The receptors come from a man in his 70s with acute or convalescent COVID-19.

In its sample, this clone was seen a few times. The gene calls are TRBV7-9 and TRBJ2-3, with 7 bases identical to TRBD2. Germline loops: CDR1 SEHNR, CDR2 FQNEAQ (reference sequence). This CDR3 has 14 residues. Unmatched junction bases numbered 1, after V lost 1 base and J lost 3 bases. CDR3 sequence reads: CASSLVSGTDTQYF. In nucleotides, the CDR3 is TGTGCCAGCAGCTTAGTTAGCGGGACAGATACGCAGTATTTT.

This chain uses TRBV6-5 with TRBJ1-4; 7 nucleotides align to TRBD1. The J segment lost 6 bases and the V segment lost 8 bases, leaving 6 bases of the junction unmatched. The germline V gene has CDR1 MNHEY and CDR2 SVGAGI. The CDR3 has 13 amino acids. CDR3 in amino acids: CASLRQGHEKLFF. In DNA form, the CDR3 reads TGTGCCAGCTTGCGACAGGGACATGAAAAACTGTTTTTT.

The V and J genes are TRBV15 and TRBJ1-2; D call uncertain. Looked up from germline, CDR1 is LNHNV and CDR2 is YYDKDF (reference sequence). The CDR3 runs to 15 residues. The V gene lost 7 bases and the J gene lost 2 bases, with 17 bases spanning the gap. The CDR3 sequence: CATNKGGLRNYGYTF. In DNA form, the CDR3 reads TGTGCCACCAACAAGGGCGGACTTCGGAACTATGGCTACACCTTC. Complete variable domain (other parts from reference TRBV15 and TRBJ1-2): DAMVIQNPRYQVTQFGKPVTLSCSQTLNHNVMYWYQQKSSQAPKLLFHYYDKDFNNEADTPDNFQSRRPNTSFCFLDIRSPGLGDTAMYLCATNKGGLRNYGYTFGSGTRLTVV.

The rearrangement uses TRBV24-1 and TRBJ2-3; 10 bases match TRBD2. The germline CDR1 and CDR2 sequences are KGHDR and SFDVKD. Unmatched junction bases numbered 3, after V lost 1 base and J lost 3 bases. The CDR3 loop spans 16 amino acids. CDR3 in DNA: TGTGCCACCAGTGATTTCACTAGCGGGAAGACAGATACGCAGTATTTT. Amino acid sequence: CATSDFTSGKTDTQYF.

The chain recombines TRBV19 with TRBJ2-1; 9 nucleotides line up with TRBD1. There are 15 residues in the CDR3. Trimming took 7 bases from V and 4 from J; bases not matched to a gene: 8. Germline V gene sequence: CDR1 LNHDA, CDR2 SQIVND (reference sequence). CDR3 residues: CASTGLDRGYNEQFF. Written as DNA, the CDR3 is TGTGCCAGTACGGGGCTGGACAGGGGATACAATGAGCAGTTCTTC.

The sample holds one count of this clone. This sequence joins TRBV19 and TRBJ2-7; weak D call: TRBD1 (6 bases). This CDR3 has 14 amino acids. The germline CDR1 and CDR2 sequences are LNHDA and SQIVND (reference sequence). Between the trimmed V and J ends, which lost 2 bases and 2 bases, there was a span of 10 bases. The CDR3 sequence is CASSISQGAYEQYF. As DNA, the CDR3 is TGTGCCAGTAGTATATCACAGGGCGCCTACGAGCAGTACTTC.

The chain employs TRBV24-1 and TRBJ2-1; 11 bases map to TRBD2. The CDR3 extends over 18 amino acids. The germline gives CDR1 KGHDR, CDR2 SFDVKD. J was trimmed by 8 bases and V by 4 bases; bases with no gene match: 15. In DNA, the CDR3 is TGTGCCACCAGTGACCAACGAACCCGACTAGCGGGAATATATGAGCAGTTCTTC. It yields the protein CATSDQRTRLAGIYEQFF.

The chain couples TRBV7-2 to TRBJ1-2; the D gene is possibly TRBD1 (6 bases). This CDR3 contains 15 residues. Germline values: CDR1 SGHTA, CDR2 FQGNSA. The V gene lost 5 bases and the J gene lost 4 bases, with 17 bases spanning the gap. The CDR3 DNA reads TGTGCCAGCAGCCCTAGTGGCAGGGGAAGCTATGGCTACACCTTC. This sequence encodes CASSPSGRGSYGYTF.

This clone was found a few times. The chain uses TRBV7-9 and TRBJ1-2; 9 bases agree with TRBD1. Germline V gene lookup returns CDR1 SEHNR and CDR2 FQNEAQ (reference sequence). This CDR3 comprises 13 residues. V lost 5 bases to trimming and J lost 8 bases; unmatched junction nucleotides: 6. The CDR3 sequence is CASSTGQGWGYTF. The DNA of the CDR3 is TGTGCCAGCAGCACGGGACAGGGTTGGGGCTACACCTTC.

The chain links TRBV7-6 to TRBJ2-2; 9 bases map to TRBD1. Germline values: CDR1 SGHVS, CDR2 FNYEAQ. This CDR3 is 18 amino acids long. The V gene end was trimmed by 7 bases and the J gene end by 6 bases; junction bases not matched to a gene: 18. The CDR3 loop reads CASTRSRDREKGPGELFF. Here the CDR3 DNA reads TGTGCCAGCACCCGGTCCCGGGACAGGGAGAAAGGCCCCGGGGAGCTGTTTTTT.

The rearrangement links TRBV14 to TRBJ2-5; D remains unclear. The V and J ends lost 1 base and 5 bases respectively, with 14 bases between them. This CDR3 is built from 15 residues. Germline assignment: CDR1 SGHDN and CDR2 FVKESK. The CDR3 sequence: CASSQGSGIWETQYF. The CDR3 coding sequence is TGTGCCAGCAGCCAAGGTTCAGGAATATGGGAGACCCAGTACTTC. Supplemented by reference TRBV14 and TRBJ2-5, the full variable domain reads EAGVTQFPSHSVIEKGQTVTLRCDPISGHDNLYWYRRVMGKEIKFLLHFVKESKQDESGMPNNRFLAERTGGTYSTLKVQPAELEDSGVYFCASSQGSGIWETQYFGPGTRLLVL.

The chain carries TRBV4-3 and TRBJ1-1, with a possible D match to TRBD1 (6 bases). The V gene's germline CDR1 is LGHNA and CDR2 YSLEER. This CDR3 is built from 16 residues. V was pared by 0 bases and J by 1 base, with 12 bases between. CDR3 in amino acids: CASSQERVDRNTEAFF. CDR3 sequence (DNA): TGCGCCAGCAGCCAAGAAAGGGTGGACAGGAACACTGAAGCTTTCTTT.

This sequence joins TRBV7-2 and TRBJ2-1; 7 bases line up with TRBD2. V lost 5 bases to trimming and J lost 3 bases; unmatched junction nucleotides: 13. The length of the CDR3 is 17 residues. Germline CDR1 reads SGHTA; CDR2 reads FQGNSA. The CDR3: CASSLREAYALYNEQFF. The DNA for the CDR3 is TGTGCCAGCAGCCTTCGGGAGGCCTATGCCCTCTACAATGAGCAGTTCTTC.

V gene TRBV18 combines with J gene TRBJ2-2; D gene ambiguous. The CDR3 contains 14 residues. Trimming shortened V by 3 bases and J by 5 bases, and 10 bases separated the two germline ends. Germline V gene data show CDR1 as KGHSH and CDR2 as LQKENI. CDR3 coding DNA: TGTGCCAGCTCACCCCGCGTTACGACCGGGGAGCTGTTTTTT. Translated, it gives CASSPRVTTGELFF.

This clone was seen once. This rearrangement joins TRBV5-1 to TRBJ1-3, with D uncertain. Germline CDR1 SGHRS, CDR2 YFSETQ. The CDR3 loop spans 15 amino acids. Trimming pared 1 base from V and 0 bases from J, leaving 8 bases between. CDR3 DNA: TGCGCCAGCAGCTTGAGTGGCAGCTCTGGAAACACCATATATTTT. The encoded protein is CASSLSGSSGNTIYF.

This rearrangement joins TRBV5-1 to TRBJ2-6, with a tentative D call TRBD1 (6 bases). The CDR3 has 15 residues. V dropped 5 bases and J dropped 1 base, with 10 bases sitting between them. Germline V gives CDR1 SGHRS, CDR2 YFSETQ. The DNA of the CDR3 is TGCGCCAGCAGTCCTACAGGGTCTGGGGCCAACGTCCTGACTTTC. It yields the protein CASSPTGSGANVLTF.

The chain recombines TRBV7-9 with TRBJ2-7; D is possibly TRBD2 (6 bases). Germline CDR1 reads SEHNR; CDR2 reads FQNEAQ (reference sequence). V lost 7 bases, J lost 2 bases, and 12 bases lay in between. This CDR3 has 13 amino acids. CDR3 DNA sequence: TGTGCCAGCACCCGCGGGGCCCCCTACGAGCAGTACTTC. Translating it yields CASTRGAPYEQYF.

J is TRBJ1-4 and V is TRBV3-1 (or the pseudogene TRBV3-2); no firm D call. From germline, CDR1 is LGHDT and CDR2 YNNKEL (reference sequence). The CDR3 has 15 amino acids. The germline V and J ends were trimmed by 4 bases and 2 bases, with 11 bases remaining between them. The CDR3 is CASSPGFWTNEKLFF. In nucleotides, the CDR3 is TGTGCCAGCAGCCCCGGGTTCTGGACTAATGAAAAACTGTTTTTT.

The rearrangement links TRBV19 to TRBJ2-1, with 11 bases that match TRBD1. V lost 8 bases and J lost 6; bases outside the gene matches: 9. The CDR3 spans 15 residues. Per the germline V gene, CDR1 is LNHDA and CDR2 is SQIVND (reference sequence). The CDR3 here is CASCWGTGGGNEQFF. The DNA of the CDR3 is TGTGCCAGTTGTTGGGGGACAGGGGGAGGCAATGAGCAGTTCTTC.

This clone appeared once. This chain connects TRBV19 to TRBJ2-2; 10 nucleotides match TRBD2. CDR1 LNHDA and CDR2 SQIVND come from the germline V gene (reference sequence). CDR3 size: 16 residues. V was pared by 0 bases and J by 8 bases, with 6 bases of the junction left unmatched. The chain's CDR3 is CASSIESSGRLGELFF. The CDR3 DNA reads TGTGCCAGTAGTATAGAATCTAGCGGGAGACTGGGGGAGCTGTTTTTT.

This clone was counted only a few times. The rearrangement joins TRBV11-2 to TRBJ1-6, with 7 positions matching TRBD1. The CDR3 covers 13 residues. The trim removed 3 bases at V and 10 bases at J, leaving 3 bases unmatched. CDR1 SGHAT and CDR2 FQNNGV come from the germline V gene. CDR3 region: CASSLNRGSPLHF. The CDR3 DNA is TGTGCCAGCAGCTTGAACAGGGGCTCACCCCTCCACTTT.